Listed here is a single T cell receptor beta chain. Its antigen is not known. Patients with Susac syndrome fulfilled recently defined diagnostic criteria for definite or probable disease. In germline, CDR1 is SGHRS, CDR2 YFSETQ. Trimming at V came to 0 bases and at J to 7 bases, leaving 2 bases not matched to a gene. The CDR3 spans 15 residues. This record comes from a study of CD8 T cells in Susac syndrome. Study-wide background: Patients with Susac syndrome, at blood draw, were therapy-naive, on corticosteroids, or on intravenous immunoglobulin alone.

Random-hexamer reverse transcription was applied to about 0.45 to 1 ug RNA. Coverage of TCR beta CDR3 amplification by immunoSEQ multiplex PCR extended to 54 Vbeta and 13 Jbeta. In TCRdb, the immunoSEQ multiplex PCR reads were re-called with MiXCR into one record per CDR3 protein. The table has some 190,000 distinct CDR3 sequences, 94% seen once. Regarding the study as a whole: The CD4+ T cell repertoires in Susac syndrome did not show any clonal expansion.

The V and J genes are TRBV5-1 and TRBJ1-6; 9 bases match TRBD1. This sequence was found in a human donor with Susac syndrome. The source material was CD4+ T cells from PBMCs. The CDR3 nucleotides are TGCGCCAGCAGCTTGGTACAGGGGGCGAATTCACCCCTCCACTTT. Protein product: CASSLVQGANSPLHF.